The clone carrying this TCR beta chain was counted a few times. Different DNA sequences within this sample yield the same CDR3. This sample stems from a study of beta chain features in type 1 diabetes. The investigators reverse transcribed all of the isolated RNA, so they sequenced expressed TCRB transcripts. The method was immunoSEQ multiplex PCR; TCRdb's version includes in-frame clones alone and lacks a portion of them. The sample lists 680,000 or so clones, around a sixth occurring once. The TCR was taken from a man in his late teens or twenties in good health. Sequenced sample: naive CD4+ T cells from blood.

CDR3 coding DNA: TGTGCCAGCAGTTACGACAGCTACAATGAGCAGTTCTTC. The encoded protein is CASSYDSYNEQFF. The rearrangement uses TRBV6-5 and TRBJ2-1, with D maybe TRBD1 (5 bases). This CDR3 has 13 residues. V was pared by 2 bases and J by 3 bases, with 5 bases between. Germline assignment: CDR1 MNHEY and CDR2 SVGAGI.